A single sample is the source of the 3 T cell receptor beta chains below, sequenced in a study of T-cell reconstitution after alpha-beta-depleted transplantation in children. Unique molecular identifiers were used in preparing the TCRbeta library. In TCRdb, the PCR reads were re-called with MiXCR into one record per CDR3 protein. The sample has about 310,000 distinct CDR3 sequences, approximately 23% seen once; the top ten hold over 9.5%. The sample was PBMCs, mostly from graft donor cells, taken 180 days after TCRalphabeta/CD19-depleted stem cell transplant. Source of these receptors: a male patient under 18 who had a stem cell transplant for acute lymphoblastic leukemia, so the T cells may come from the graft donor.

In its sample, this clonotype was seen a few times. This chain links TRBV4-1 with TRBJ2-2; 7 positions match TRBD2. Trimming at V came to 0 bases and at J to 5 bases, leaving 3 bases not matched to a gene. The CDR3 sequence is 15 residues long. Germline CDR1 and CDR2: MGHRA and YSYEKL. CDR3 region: CASSQDWGGTGELFF. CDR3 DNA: TGCGCCAGCAGCCAAGATTGGGGGGGTACCGGGGAGCTGTTTTTT.

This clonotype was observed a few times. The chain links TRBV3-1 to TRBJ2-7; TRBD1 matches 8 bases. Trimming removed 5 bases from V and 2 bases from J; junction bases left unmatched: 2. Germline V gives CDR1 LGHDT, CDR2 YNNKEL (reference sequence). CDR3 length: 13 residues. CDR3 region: CASSSQGAYEQYF. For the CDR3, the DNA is TGTGCCAGCAGCTCACAGGGGGCCTACGAGCAGTACTTC.

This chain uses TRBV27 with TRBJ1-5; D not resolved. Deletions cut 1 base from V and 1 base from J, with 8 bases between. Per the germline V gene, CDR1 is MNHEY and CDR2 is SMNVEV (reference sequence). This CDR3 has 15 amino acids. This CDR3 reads CASSLFPRSNQPQHF. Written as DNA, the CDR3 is TGTGCCAGCAGTTTATTTCCCAGGAGCAATCAGCCCCAGCATTTT.